The 28 T cell receptor beta chains given below trace back to one sample, sequenced in a study of human T cells and chemical hapten exposure. Time point denoted: pre-sensitization, week 0. Treatment in this sample: therapeutic diphenylcyclopropenone sensitization with weekly scalp DPC. MiXCR, applied by TCRdb to the RACE reads, yields one record per CDR3 protein. Here the sample spans around 120,000 distinct CDR3 sequences, 13% being singletons. The sequencing here drew on whole blood, taken in connection with sensitization to the hapten diphenylcyclopropenone (DPC). The receptors stem from a woman aged 18-29 years with alopecia areata. Some clones in this sample may be carry-over from other donors' samples.

Many counts were recorded for this clonotype. The chain employs TRBV3-1 and TRBJ1-1, with D tentatively TRBD1 (6 bases). Per the germline V gene, CDR1 is LGHDT and CDR2 is YNNKEL (reference sequence). The ends were cut back, 6 bases at V and 10 bases at J, with 12 bases in the middle. This CDR3 contains 11 residues. CDR3 in DNA: TGTGCCAGCAGTCGAGGAGGGGGAGCTTTCTTT. Amino acids: CASSRGGGAFF. The entire variable domain, with the rest obtained from reference TRBV3-1 and TRBJ1-1, is as follows: DTAVSQTPKYLVTQMGNDKSIKCEQNLGHDTMYWYKQDSKKFLKIMFSYNNKELIINETVPNRFSPKSPDKAHLNLHINSLELGDSAVYFCASSRGGGAFFGQGTRLTVV.

This clonotype counts as medium-sized. This rearrangement joins TRBV7-2 to TRBJ1-1; TRBD1 matches 7 bases. The ends lost 3 bases at V and 1 base at J; junction bases unmatched: 2. Germline V lookup: CDR1 SGHTA, CDR2 FQGNSA. The CDR3 runs to 14 residues. The CDR3 loop reads CASSLDRWNTEAFF. In DNA, the CDR3 is TGTGCCAGCAGCTTGGACAGGTGGAACACTGAAGCTTTCTTT.

This clonotype was counted a few times. The chain employs TRBV7-3 and TRBJ1-2, with a tentative D call TRBD1 (6 bases). The CDR3 loop spans 14 amino acids. The V and J ends lost 5 bases and 6 bases respectively, with 16 bases between them. Germline CDR1 and CDR2: SGHTA and FQGTGA. This chain's CDR3 is CASSRGGDSNGYTF. The CDR3 DNA is TGTGCCAGCAGCCGGGGGGGCGATTCAAATGGCTACACCTTC.

The V call is TRBV29-1, the J call TRBJ2-3; D is possibly TRBD2 (6 bases). Germline CDR1 SQVTM, CDR2 ANQGSEA. The CDR3 sequence is 12 residues long. CDR3 region: CSLAAAGDTQYF. The CDR3 nucleotides read TGCAGTTTAGCGGCCGCGGGGGATACGCAGTATTTT.

This clonotype has a count of ten or more. The chain couples TRBV7-7 to TRBJ2-1, with D unclear. Deletions cut 3 bases from V and 8 bases from J, with 17 bases between. Per the germline V gene, CDR1 is SSHAT and CDR2 is FNYEAQ (reference sequence). CDR3 size: 15 residues. This CDR3 reads CASSFGPPGPHEQFF. Here the CDR3 DNA reads TGTGCCAGCAGCTTCGGGCCCCCGGGCCCCCATGAGCAGTTCTTC. Looking up the rest from reference TRBV7-7 and TRBJ2-1 gives the full variable domain: GAGVSQSPRYKVTKRGQDVTLRCDPISSHATLYWYQQALGQGPEFLTYFNYEAQPDKSGLPSDRFSAERPEGSISTLTIQRTEQRDSAMYRCASSFGPPGPHEQFFGPGTRLTVL.

This clonotype was observed a few times. The genes are TRBV20-1 and TRBJ2-5; 9 bases are a match to TRBD2. Germline V gene data show CDR1 as DFQATT and CDR2 as SNEGSKA (reference sequence). The CDR3 totals 15 residues. Trimming took 2 bases from V and 1 from J; bases not matched to a gene: 5. CDR3 loop: CSARSGAGGQETQYF. DNA for the CDR3: TGCAGTGCTAGATCTGGAGCGGGGGGCCAAGAGACCCAGTACTTC.

This clonotype was picked up a small number of times. The CDR3 DNA reads TGTGCCAGCAGTTATGGGGCAGGGCCCTACGAGCAGTACTTC. As protein: CASSYGAGPYEQYF. The chain joins TRBV6-2 or TRBV6-3 to TRBJ2-7; a possible D gene is TRBD1 (5 bases). This CDR3 region has 14 residues. V was trimmed by 3 bases and J by 2 bases, leaving 11 bases between them. CDR1 and CDR2 (germline): MNHEY, SVGEGT.

The sample holds many counts of this clonotype. The chain has TRBV28 and TRBJ2-4, with TRBD1 matching over 8 bases. V gave up 0 bases and J gave up 5 bases; unmatched junction bases: 3. Germline loops: CDR1 MDHEN, CDR2 SYDVKM. The CDR3 is made up of 15 amino acids. CDR3 protein: CASSLWGTGENIQYF. In DNA, the CDR3 is TGTGCCAGCAGTTTATGGGGGACAGGAGAAAACATTCAGTACTTC.

The rearrangement links TRBV20-1 to TRBJ2-7; D not resolved. With 3 bases removed from V and 3 bases from J, the gap between germline ends came to 15 bases. Germline V gives CDR1 DFQATT, CDR2 SNEGSKA (reference sequence). The CDR3 is 14 amino acids. The DNA of the CDR3 is TGCAGTGCTAGGTCAGCTCGGGCTATCTACGAGCAGTACTTC. It is translated as CSARSARAIYEQYF.

The gene calls are TRBV28 and TRBJ2-4, with TRBD1 matching over 9 bases. From germline, CDR1 is MDHEN and CDR2 SYDVKM. The CDR3 covers 15 residues. The J segment lost 4 bases and the V segment lost 3 bases, leaving 4 bases of the junction unmatched. DNA for the CDR3: TGTGCCAGCAGTTTTTCCGACAGGGGGAAAAACATTCAGTACTTC. Protein sequence: CASSFSDRGKNIQYF.

The gene calls are TRBV29-1 and TRBJ2-3; TRBD1 aligns across 10 bases. CDR1 and CDR2 from the germline V gene are SQVTM and ANQGSEA. V lost 6 bases and J lost 2; bases outside the gene matches: 2. The CDR3 loop spans 13 amino acids. The CDR3 sequence is CSVRQGATDTQYF. The CDR3 nucleotides are TGCAGCGTCAGACAGGGGGCCACAGATACGCAGTATTTT.

This clonotype was counted a few times. The rearrangement joins TRBV19 to TRBJ2-1, with 9 bases matching TRBD1. Germline V gene lookup returns CDR1 LNHDA and CDR2 SQIVND (reference sequence). The V and J ends lost 10 bases and 2 bases, in that order; junction bases with no gene match: 6. The CDR3 totals 14 residues. The CDR3 spells CATGHRGPYNEQFF. CDR3 coding DNA: TGTGCCACCGGACACAGGGGGCCCTACAATGAGCAGTTCTTC.

This clonotype was counted at least ten times. The chain uses TRBV7-6 and TRBJ2-3, with 7 bases aligning to TRBD2. Trimming took 1 base from V and 0 from J; bases not matched to a gene: 7. The CDR3 has 17 amino acids. Germline V CDR1 and CDR2: SGHVS, FNYEAQ. The CDR3 spells CASSLGPSGSSTDTQYF. The CDR3 nucleotides read TGTGCCAGCAGCTTAGGTCCTAGCGGCTCTAGCACAGATACGCAGTATTTT.

For this clonotype: A much bigger clone sits one base away, suggesting this may be a read error. This chain links TRBV4-2 with TRBJ1-3; 9 positions match TRBD1. Unmatched junction bases numbered 0, after V lost 4 bases and J lost 2 bases. There are 14 residues in the CDR3. Germline assignment: CDR1 LGHNA and CDR2 YNFKEQ. The CDR3 sequence: CASSRDRAGNTIYF. DNA of the CDR3: TGTGCCAGCAGCCGGGACAGGGCTGGAAACACCATATATTTT.

This clonotype was observed at least ten times. The V and J genes are TRBV2 and TRBJ2-3, with D tentatively TRBD1 (5 bases). CDR3 length: 17 residues. V dropped 2 bases and J dropped 2 bases, with 17 bases sitting between them. From germline, CDR1 is SNHLY and CDR2 FYNNEI. CDR3 bases: TGTGCCAGCAGTGAACGACAGATGGCTCGCTTCACAGATACGCAGTATTTT. This translates into CASSERQMARFTDTQYF.

This clonotype was recorded many times. The chain has TRBV5-5 and TRBJ1-2, with 7 bases aligning to TRBD1. CDR1 is SGHKS and CDR2 is YYEKEE in the germline V gene (reference sequence). The CDR3 extends over 15 amino acids. J was trimmed by 0 bases and V by 0 bases; bases with no gene match: 2. This chain's CDR3 is CASSLGQGANYGYTF. The CDR3 nucleotides are TGTGCCAGCAGCTTGGGACAGGGAGCTAACTATGGCTACACCTTC.

This clonotype was counted a few times. The chain carries TRBV29-1 and TRBJ1-1; D remains unclear. The V and J ends lost 5 bases and 1 base respectively, with 11 bases between them. The CDR3 has 13 residues. The germline gives CDR1 SQVTM, CDR2 ANQGSEA. The CDR3 nucleotides are TGCAGCGTTAGACCAGGCGGGAACACTGAAGCTTTCTTT. This encodes CSVRPGGNTEAFF.

The chain recombines TRBV12-5 with TRBJ2-3; D gene unclear. The CDR3 length is 15 residues. Germline V gene data show CDR1 as LGHNT and CDR2 as FRNRAP. V was pared by 5 bases and J by 0 bases, with 12 bases between. Here the CDR3 reads CASGPGSSSTDTQYF. The CDR3 DNA reads TGTGCTAGTGGTCCCGGGTCTTCTAGCACAGATACGCAGTATTTT.

The V and J genes are TRBV20-1 and TRBJ2-1; TRBD2 is a possible D gene (5 bases). The CDR3 is 14 amino acids. Germline CDR1 DFQATT, CDR2 SNEGSKA (reference sequence). Trimming cost V 2 bases and J 0 bases, with 8 bases left between them. The CDR3 nucleotides are TGCAGTGCTAGACTCCGGGGCTCCTACAATGAGCAGTTCTTC. Encoded protein: CSARLRGSYNEQFF.

This clonotype was counted between two and nine times. The V gene is TRBV3-1, the J gene TRBJ1-2; tentative D call: TRBD1 (6 bases). CDR1 is LGHDT and CDR2 is YNNKEL in the germline V gene (reference sequence). Trimming removed 1 base at V and 1 base at J, with 7 bases between. The CDR3 extends over 14 amino acids. The CDR3 DNA follows: TGTGCCAGCAGCCAAGGGACAGTTAACTATGGCTACACCTTC. As protein: CASSQGTVNYGYTF.

The CDR3 nucleotides read TGTGCCAGCAGCAAGAACAGGGGAGTTGGCTACGAGCAGTACTTC. It is translated as CASSKNRGVGYEQYF. The rearrangement uses TRBV11-3 and TRBJ2-7; 7 bases map to TRBD1. CDR1 is SGHNT and CDR2 is YENEEA in the germline V gene. Germline trimming cut 5 bases from V and 3 bases from J; bases unmatched to any gene: 10. The CDR3 runs 15 residues.

V is TRBV6-5 and J is TRBJ2-1; 10 bases line up with TRBD2. The germline CDR1 and CDR2 sequences are MNHEY and SVGAGI. The CDR3 length is 15 residues. V lost 7 bases to trimming and J lost 6 bases; unmatched junction nucleotides: 9. CDR3: CASTASGGAVNEQFF. The CDR3 DNA is TGTGCCAGCACCGCGAGCGGGGGGGCCGTCAATGAGCAGTTCTTC.

This clonotype was counted only a few times. This chain joins TRBV20-1 and TRBJ1-4; D gene uncertain. Germline loops: CDR1 DFQATT, CDR2 SNEGSKA (reference sequence). The CDR3 is 14 residues long. V dropped 0 bases and J dropped 8 bases, with 13 bases sitting between them. The CDR3 DNA follows: TGCAGTGCTAGAGACCCGGTCGCGGGGGAAAAACTGTTTTTT. It is translated as CSARDPVAGEKLFF.

This rearrangement joins TRBV20-1 to TRBJ2-7; D is unclear. CDR1 and CDR2 (germline): DFQATT, SNEGSKA (reference sequence). The length of the CDR3 is 14 residues. The V end was cut by 6 bases, the J end by 0 bases, with 15 bases between. The CDR3 DNA follows: TGCAGTGCCATGTGGAGCGTTAACTCCTACGAGCAGTACTTC. Translation: CSAMWSVNSYEQYF.

The sample holds a few counts of this clonotype. The gene calls are TRBV9 and TRBJ2-3; unclear D gene. The length of the CDR3 is 15 residues. V shed 1 base and J shed 0 bases, with 9 bases lying between them. Per the germline V gene, CDR1 is SGDLS and CDR2 is YYNGEE. CDR3 protein: CASSVMPDSTDTQYF. As DNA, the CDR3 is TGTGCCAGCAGCGTAATGCCCGATAGCACAGATACGCAGTATTTT.

The chain carries TRBV29-1 and TRBJ2-5; D tentatively fits TRBD1 or TRBD2 (5 bases each). This CDR3 has 12 residues. V was cut by 6 bases and J by 3 bases, with 11 bases left in between. Germline values: CDR1 SQVTM, CDR2 ANQGSEA. CDR3 loop: CSVGTDKETQYF. CDR3 in DNA: TGCAGCGTGGGGACGGATAAAGAGACCCAGTACTTC.

This clonotype has only a few counts. This chain joins TRBV4-3 and TRBJ2-2; D gene ambiguous. The CDR3 has 15 amino acids. V lost 0 bases, J lost 3 bases, and 8 bases lay in between. CDR1 is LGHNA and CDR2 is YSLEER in the germline V gene. Written as DNA, the CDR3 is TGCGCCAGCAGCCAAGATGTCAGATACACCGGGGAGCTGTTTTTT. Translation: CASSQDVRYTGELFF.

This clonotype has a count of ten or more. The chain links TRBV28 to TRBJ2-7; TRBD1 matches at 9 bases. The CDR3 contains 15 residues. Germline assignment: CDR1 MDHEN and CDR2 SYDVKM. V dropped 4 bases and J dropped 4; count of bases not matched to a gene: 8. The CDR3 is CASSSPGQGSYEQYF. Written as DNA, the CDR3 is TGTGCCAGCAGTTCCCCGGGACAGGGATCGTACGAGCAGTACTTC.